Listed below are T cell receptor beta chains from one sample, sequenced in a study of T cells of healthy individuals. Using its own MiXCR run on the 5' RACE reads, TCRdb lists one record per CDR3 protein. The sample consists of 90,000 to 100,000 distinct CDR3 sequences, approximately 18% of them appearing once. The receptors come from a human donor in good health. CDR3s include the opening cysteine and the closing phenylalanine or tryptophan. A D gene is named only where the DNA matches it firmly. Where a row states a size, it is once, few, many or the class of an expanded clone; other rows omit it.

V,size,D,J,DNA,CDR3
TRBV6-1,few,.,TRBJ1-4,TGTGCCAGCAGGGACACGGAGCTGGCTAATGAAAAACTGTTTTTT,CASRDTELANEKLFF
TRBV7-2,.,.,TRBJ2-2,TGTGCCAGCAGCACAGCCCGGGGCAGGCCCACCGGGGAGCTGTTTTTT,CASSTARGRPTGELFF
TRBV6-6,many,.,TRBJ1-1,TGTGCCAGCAGTTACTCGTCAGGGCGAACTGAAGCTTTCTTT,CASSYSSGRTEAFF
TRBV28,.,TRBD1,TRBJ1-1,TGTGCCAGCAGTGGGGCGACAGGGGGAACCCGAGAAGCTTTCTTT,CASSGATGGTREAFF
TRBV28,.,.,TRBJ2-3,TGTGCCAGCAGTTTTGGGACCAAGGATAGAGATACGCAGTATTTT,CASSFGTKDRDTQYF
TRBV7-9,few,.,TRBJ2-5,TGTGCCAGCAGCCCCGGCGGGGAAGAGACCCAGTACTTC,CASSPGGEETQYF
TRBV23-1,many,.,TRBJ2-1,TGCGCCAGCGGGCGGGGCGACAATGAGCAGTTCTTC,CASGRGDNEQFF
TRBV5-1,.,.,TRBJ1-6,TGCGCCAGCAAAGCCGGGCTCGGGGGTTCACCCCTCCACTTT,CASKAGLGGSPLHF
TRBV2,.,.,TRBJ2-1,TGTGCCAGCAGTGAATGGGGGGAAGGGATCAATGAGCAGTTCTTC,CASSEWGEGINEQFF
TRBV28,.,TRBD1,TRBJ2-3,TGTGCCAGCAGTTCCTCCCAGGGGGCGCAGGGGATAGATACGCAGTATTTT,CASSSSQGAQGIDTQYF
TRBV27,.,.,TRBJ2-1,TGTGCCAGCAGTTTTATGGAAGGGGTTCCCAATGAGCAGTTCTTC,CASSFMEGVPNEQFF
TRBV12-3/TRBV12-4,few,.,TRBJ2-1,TGTGCCAGCAGAGATAGCAATGAGCAGTTCTTC,CASRDSNEQFF
TRBV9,few,.,TRBJ1-4,TGTGCCAGCAGCGTTTTTTTAGGCACTAATGAAAAACTGTTTTTT,CASSVFLGTNEKLFF
TRBV19,few,.,TRBJ2-1,TGTGCCAGTAGTAATCTGCAGGGCACCCACAATGAGCAGTTCTTC,CASSNLQGTHNEQFF
TRBV5-4,.,TRBD1,TRBJ2-5,TGTGCCAGCAGCCGGGACAGTGGATGGAGCACGGAGACCCAGTACTTC,CASSRDSGWSTETQYF
TRBV5-1,few,.,TRBJ1-6,TGCGCCAGCAGCTTGGGTCAGGGTAATTTTTCACCCCTCCACTTT,CASSLGQGNFSPLHF
TRBV4-3,.,.,TRBJ2-5,TGCGCCAGCAGCCAAGTATGGGGGAGTGAGAAAGAGACCCAGTACTTC,CASSQVWGSEKETQYF
TRBV15,.,TRBD1,TRBJ2-1,TGTGCCACCACTCAGGGTTCAACAGGGGTTTATGAGCAGTTCTTC,CATTQGSTGVYEQFF
TRBV4-2,.,.,TRBJ2-2,TGTGCCAGCAGCCTTTACAGGAACACCGGGGAGCTGTTTTTT,CASSLYRNTGELFF
TRBV6-5,many,.,TRBJ2-3,TGTGCCAGCAGTTACGATACTCGGGGTCGCACAGATACGCAGTATTTT,CASSYDTRGRTDTQYF